What follows is one TCR beta chain and its context. Antigen unknown. The data stem from a study of a mutant IDH1 vaccine in newly diagnosed glioma. Study-wide context: Vaccination began 4-6 weeks post radiotherapy alone, or with temozolomide cycles. Former treatment meant radiotherapy, temozolomide, or both; the majority had gotten both. Treated patients had a mean age of approximately 40 years and a sex split that was around 62% male and 37.5% female.

The method was immunoSEQ multiplex PCR; TCRdb's version includes in-frame clones alone and lacks a portion of them. Of about 43,000 clones in the sample, roughly 83% were seen once. Findings and limits, study-wide: Most patients, 90% to 95%, showed vaccine-induced immune responses.

The CDR3 is 13 amino acids. CDR1 and CDR2 (germline): SGHDT, YYEEEE. After removal of 2 bases from V and 11 bases from J, the junction contained 7 bases not matched to a gene. Indicated time point: week 23, last vaccination. Doses consisted of 300 ug of mutant IDH1 20-mer peptide each, paired with topical imiquimod. This sequence joins TRBV5-6 and TRBJ1-1; 9 positions agree with TRBD1. The material sequenced was PBMCs, taken from a glioma patient whose treatment included an IDH1 peptide vaccine. This TCR was recovered from a young woman with glioma. Some clones in this sample may be carry-over from other donors' samples. The CDR3 DNA sequence: TGTGCCAGCAGCTTCTCGACAGGGGGAGGTGCTTTCTTT. Its translation: CASSFSTGGGAFF.